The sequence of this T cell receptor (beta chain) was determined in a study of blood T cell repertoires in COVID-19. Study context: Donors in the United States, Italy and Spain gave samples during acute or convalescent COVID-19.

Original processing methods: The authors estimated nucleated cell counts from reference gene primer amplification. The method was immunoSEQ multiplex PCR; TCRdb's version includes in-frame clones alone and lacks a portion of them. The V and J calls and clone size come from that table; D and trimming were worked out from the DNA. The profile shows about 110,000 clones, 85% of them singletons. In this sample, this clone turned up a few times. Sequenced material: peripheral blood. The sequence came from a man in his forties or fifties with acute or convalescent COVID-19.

CDR3 DNA: TGTGCCAGCAAACGACTAGGAGCGGGCACAGATACGCAGTATTTT. Translation: CASKRLGAGTDTQYF. The chain employs TRBV2 and TRBJ2-3; TRBD2 might be the D (6 bases). Germline values: CDR1 SNHLY, CDR2 FYNNEI. The CDR3 has 15 residues. V was clipped by 7 bases and J by 1 base, with 15 bases between them.